The rows below give T cell receptor beta chains drawn from one sample of a study of blood T cells in healthy people across ages. TCRdb redid the calling of the 5' RACE reads with MiXCR, one entry per CDR3 protein. The sample has some 1,000,000 distinct CDR3 sequences, 20% to 25% seen once. These data were also reused for a study on T cells of mothers and their children.

Source material: blood. All receptors derive from a girl aged 2-10 years in good health. Each CDR3 is given without its conserved first and last residue. The listing skips clone size in some rows; elsewhere it reads once, few, many or a size class.

11	TRBV19	TRBJ1-2	-	ASSIGQHYGYT
10	TRBV2	TRBJ1-1	-	ASREGGVKTF
13	TRBV9	TRBJ2-1	-	ASSGAGPPYNEQF
12	TRBV7-2	TRBJ2-4	few	ASSSPNRANIQY
13	TRBV7-2	TRBJ2-5	-	ASSLAGLAKGTQY
13	TRBV10-3	TRBJ1-3	few	AIISDRGSGNTIY
13	TRBV9	TRBJ2-3	-	ASSVESGGLDTQY
11	TRBV29-1	TRBJ2-5	few	SVMTDDKETQY
10	TRBV29-1	TRBJ2-7	-	SVGDGLYEQY
14	TRBV4-2	TRBJ1-3	few	ASSQGPEFTGNTIY
10	TRBV2	TRBJ2-5	-	ASSVVEETQY
13	TRBV25-1	TRBJ2-1	few	ASSVPGQSNYEQF
9	TRBV15	TRBJ2-5	-	ATRDRETQY
15	TRBV11-2	TRBJ2-3	few	ASSPVRGRPPGATQY
13	TRBV6-5	TRBJ1-4	-	ASSYSRAGTEKLF